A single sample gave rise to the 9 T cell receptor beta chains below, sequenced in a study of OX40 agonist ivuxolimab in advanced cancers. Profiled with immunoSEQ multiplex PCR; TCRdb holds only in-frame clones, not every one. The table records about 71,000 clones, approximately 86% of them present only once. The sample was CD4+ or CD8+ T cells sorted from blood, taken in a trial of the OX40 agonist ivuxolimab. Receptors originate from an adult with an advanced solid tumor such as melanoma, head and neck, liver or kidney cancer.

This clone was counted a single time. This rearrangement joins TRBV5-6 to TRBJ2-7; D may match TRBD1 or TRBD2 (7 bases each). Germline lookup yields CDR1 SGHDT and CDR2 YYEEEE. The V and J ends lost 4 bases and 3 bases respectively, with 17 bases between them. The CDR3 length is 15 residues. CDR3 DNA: TGTGCCAGCAGCCCAGGACTAGGGGGCAACTACGAGCAGTACTTC. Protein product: CASSPGLGGNYEQYF.

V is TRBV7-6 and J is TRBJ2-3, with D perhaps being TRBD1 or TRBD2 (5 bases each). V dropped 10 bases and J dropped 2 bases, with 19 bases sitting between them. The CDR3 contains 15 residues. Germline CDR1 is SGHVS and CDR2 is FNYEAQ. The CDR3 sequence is CATSSGTTSTDTQYF. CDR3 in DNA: TGTGCCACCTCGTCCGGGACGACTTCCACAGATACGCAGTATTTT.

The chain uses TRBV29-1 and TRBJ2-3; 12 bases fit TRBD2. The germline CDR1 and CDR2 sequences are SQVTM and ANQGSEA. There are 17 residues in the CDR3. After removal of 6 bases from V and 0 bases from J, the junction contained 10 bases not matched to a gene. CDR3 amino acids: CSVARLAGVSSTDTQYF. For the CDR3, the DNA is TGCAGCGTCGCGAGACTAGCGGGAGTGTCTAGCACAGATACGCAGTATTTT.

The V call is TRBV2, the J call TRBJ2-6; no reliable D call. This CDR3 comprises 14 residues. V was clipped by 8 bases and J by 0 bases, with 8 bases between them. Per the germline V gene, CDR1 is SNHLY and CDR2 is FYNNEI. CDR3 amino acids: CASVGVSGANVLTF. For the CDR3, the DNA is TGTGCCAGCGTAGGCGTCTCTGGGGCCAACGTCCTGACTTTC.

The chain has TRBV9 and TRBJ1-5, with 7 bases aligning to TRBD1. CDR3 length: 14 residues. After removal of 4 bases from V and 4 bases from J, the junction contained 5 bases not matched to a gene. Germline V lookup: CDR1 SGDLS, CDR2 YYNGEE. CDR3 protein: CASSPGQVNQPQHF. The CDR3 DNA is TGTGCCAGCAGCCCCGGACAGGTTAATCAGCCCCAGCATTTT.

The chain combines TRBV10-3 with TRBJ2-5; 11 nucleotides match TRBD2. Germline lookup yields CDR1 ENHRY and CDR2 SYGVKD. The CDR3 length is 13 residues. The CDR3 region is CASGGGSLETQYF. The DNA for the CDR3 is TGTGCTAGCGGGGGGGGGAGTCTGGAGACCCAGTACTTC.

The CDR3 DNA reads TGTGCCAGCAGGAAACCGGGACAGGGACGCACCGGGGAGCTGTTTTTT. It encodes CASRKPGQGRTGELFF. The chain is built from TRBV11-2 and TRBJ2-2; 9 bases map to TRBD1. Losses at the gene ends were 6 bases for V and 4 bases for J; bases not matched to a gene: 9. Germline V gives CDR1 SGHAT, CDR2 FQNNGV. The CDR3 sequence is 16 residues long.

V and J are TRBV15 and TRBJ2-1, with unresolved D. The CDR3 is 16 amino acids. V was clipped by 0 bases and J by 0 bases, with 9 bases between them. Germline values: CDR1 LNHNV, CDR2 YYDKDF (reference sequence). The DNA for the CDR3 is TGTGCCACCAGCAGAGATCTGCGTAGCTCCTACAATGAGCAGTTCTTC. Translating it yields CATSRDLRSSYNEQFF.

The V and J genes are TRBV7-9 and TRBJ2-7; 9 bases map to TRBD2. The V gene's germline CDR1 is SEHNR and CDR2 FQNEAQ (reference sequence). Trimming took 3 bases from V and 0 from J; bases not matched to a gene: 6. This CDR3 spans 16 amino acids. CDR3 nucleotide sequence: TGTGCCAGCAGCTTGGGGAGCGGGGGGTACTCCTACGAGCAGTACTTC. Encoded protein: CASSLGSGGYSYEQYF.